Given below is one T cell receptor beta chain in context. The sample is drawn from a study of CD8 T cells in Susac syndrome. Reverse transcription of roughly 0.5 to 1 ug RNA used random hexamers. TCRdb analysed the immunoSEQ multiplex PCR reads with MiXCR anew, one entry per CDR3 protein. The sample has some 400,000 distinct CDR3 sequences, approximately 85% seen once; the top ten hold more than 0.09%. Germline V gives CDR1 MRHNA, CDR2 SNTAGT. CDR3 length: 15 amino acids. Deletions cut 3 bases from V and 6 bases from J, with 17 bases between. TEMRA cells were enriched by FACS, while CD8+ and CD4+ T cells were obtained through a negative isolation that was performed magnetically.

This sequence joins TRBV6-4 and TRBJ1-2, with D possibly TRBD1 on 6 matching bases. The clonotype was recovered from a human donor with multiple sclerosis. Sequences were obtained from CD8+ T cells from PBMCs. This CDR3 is CASSEDGGRRNGYTF. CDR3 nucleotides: TGTGCCAGCAGTGAGGACGGGGGGCGTAGGAATGGCTACACCTTC.